This T cell receptor beta chain was observed in a study of blood T cell repertoires in COVID-19. Study-level information: Acute and convalescent COVID-19 samples came from the United States, Italy and Spain.

The CDR3 spans 16 residues. The germline gives CDR1 MGHRA, CDR2 YSYEKL. Losses at the gene ends were 3 bases for V and 2 bases for J; bases not matched to a gene: 6. Assay: immunoSEQ multiplex PCR; the TCRdb copy retains only in-frame clones and omits some. This table holds around 140,000 clones, about 88% found once. This clonotype was obtained from a woman of 80 years or more with acute or convalescent COVID-19. The chain has TRBV4-1 and TRBJ2-1; 8 bases agree with TRBD2. The sequenced material came from peripheral blood. The CDR3 DNA follows: TGCGCCAGCAGCCAGGGAATAGCGGGAACCTACAATGAGCAGTTCTTC. It translates to CASSQGIAGTYNEQFF.